This TCR beta chain was documented in a study of identical twins' blood T cells. The CDR3 totals 17 residues. Per the germline V gene, CDR1 is SSHAT and CDR2 is FNYEAQ (reference sequence). Concerning this clonotype: Its cognate antigen is unknown. Its ends do not fully match the called genes, so a read error is possible.

In the authors' methods: Each donor had about 100,000 to nearly 550,000 clonotypes. MiXCR, applied by TCRdb to the 5' RACE reads, yields one record per CDR3 protein. The V and J calls and clone size are TCRdb's, not the authors'. The sample consists of a few hundred thousand distinct CDR3 sequences, over 25% of them appearing once. Broader study findings: Twins reportedly had markedly more similar V usage than unrelated donors, even among out-of-frame TCRbeta clonotypes. Each donor's most abundant TCRbeta clonotypes shared more CDR3 sequences with her twin than unrelated donors.

Specimen: PBMCs. The chain combines TRBV7-7 with TRBJ2-2; D is perhaps TRBD2 (5 bases). This clonotype was obtained from a woman between 18 and 55 years old in good health. The CDR3 spells CASSPQLLTGSSGELFF. CDR3 DNA sequence: TGTGCTAGCAGCCCCCAGCTCCTCACGGGGTCTTCCGGGGAGCTGTTTTTT.